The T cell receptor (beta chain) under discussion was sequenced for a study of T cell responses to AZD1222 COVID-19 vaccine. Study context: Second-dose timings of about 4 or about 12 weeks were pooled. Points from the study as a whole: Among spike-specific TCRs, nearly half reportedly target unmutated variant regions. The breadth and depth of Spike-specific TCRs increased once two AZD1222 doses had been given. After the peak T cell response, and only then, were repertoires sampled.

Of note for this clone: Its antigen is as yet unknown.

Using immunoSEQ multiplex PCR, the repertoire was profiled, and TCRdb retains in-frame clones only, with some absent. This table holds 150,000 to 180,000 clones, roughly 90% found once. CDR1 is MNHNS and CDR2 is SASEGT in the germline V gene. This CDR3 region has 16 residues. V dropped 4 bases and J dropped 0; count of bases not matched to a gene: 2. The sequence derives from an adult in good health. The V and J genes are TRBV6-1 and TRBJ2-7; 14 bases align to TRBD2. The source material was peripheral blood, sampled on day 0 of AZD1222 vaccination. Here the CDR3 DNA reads TGTGCCAGCAGTGGGACTAGCGGGGGGAGCTCCTACGAGCAGTACTTC. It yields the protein CASSGTSGGSSYEQYF.